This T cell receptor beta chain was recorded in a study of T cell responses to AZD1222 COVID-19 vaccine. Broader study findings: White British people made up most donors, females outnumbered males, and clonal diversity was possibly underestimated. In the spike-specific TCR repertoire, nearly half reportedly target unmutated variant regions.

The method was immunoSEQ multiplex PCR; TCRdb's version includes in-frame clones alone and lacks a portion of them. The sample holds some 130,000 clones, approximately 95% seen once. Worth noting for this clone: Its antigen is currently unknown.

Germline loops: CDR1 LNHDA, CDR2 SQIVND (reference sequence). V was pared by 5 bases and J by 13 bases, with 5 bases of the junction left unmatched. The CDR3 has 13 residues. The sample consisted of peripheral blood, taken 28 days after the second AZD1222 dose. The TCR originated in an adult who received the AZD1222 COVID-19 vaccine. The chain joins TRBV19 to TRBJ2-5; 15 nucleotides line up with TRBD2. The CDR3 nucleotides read TGTGCCAGTAGTGGGACTAGCGGGGGGTTTAGGTACTTC. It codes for CASSGTSGGFRYF.